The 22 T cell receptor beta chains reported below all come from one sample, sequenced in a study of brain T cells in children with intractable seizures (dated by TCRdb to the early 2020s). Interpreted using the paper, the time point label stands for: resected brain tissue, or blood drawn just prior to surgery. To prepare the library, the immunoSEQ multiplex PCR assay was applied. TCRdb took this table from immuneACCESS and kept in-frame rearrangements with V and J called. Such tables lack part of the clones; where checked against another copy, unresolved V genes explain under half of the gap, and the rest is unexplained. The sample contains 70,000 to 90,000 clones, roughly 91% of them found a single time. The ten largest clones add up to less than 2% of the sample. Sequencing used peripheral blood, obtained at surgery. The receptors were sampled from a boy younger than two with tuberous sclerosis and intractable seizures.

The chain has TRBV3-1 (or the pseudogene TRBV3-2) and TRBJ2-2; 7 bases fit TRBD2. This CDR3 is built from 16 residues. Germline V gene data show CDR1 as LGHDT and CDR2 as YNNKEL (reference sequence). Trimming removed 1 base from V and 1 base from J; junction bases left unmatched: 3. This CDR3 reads CASSQGPSGNTGELFF. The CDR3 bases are TGTGCCAGCAGCCAAGGCCCTAGCGGGAACACCGGGGAGCTGTTTTTT.

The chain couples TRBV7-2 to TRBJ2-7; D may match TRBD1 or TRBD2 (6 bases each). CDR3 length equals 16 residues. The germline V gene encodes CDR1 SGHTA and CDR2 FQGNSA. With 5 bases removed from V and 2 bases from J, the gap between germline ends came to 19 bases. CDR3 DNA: TGTGCCAGCAGCCCCCGAGGGGGACTCCTTCCCTACGAGCAGTACTTC. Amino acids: CASSPRGGLLPYEQYF.

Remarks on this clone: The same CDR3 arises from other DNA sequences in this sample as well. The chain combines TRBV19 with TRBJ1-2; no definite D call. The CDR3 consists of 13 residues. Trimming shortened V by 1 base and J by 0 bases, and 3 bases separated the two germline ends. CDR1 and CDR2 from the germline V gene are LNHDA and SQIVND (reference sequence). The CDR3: CASSIAANYGYTF. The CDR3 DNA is TGTGCCAGTAGTATAGCAGCTAACTATGGCTACACCTTC.

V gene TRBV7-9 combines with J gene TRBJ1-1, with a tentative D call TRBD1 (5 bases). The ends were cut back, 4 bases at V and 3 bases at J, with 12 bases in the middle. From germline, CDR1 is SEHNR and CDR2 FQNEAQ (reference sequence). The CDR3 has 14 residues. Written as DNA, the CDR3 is TGTGCCAGCAGCTCCCGGGACGGAGACACTGAAGCTTTCTTT. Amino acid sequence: CASSSRDGDTEAFF. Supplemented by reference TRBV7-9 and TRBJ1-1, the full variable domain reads DTGVSQNPRHKITKRGQNVTFRCDPISEHNRLYWYRQTLGQGPEFLTYFQNEAQLEKSRLLSDRFSAERPKGSFSTLEIQRTEQGDSAMYLCASSSRDGDTEAFFGQGTRLTVV.

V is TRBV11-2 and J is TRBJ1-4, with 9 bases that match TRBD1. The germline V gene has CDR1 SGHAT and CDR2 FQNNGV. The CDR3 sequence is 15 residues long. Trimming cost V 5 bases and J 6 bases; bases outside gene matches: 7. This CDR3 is CASSTNRGRDEKLFF. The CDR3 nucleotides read TGTGCCAGCAGCACAAACAGGGGGCGGGATGAAAAACTGTTTTTT.

The CDR3, as DNA: TGTGCCAGCAGCCCAGAGGGACTTTACAATGAGCAGTTCTTC. It codes for CASSPEGLYNEQFF. The chain links TRBV9 to TRBJ2-1; possible D gene TRBD2, 6 bases. The germline V gene encodes CDR1 SGDLS and CDR2 YYNGEE. V was clipped by 4 bases and J by 4 bases, with 12 bases between them. This CDR3 region has 14 residues.

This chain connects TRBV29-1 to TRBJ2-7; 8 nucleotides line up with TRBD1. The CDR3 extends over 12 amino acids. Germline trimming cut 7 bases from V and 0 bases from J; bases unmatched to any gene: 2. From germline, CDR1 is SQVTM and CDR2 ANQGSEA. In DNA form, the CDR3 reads TGCAGCGCCGGGACAGGCTCCTACGAGCAGTACTTC. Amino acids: CSAGTGSYEQYF.

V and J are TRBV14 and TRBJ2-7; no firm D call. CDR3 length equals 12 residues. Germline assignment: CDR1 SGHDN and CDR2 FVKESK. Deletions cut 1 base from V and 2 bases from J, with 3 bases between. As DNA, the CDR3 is TGTGCCAGCAGCCAAGGCCCCTACGAGCAGTACTTC. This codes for CASSQGPYEQYF. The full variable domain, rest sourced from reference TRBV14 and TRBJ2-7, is EAGVTQFPSHSVIEKGQTVTLRCDPISGHDNLYWYRRVMGKEIKFLLHFVKESKQDESGMPNNRFLAERTGGTYSTLKVQPAELEDSGVYFCASSQGPYEQYFGPGTRLTVT.

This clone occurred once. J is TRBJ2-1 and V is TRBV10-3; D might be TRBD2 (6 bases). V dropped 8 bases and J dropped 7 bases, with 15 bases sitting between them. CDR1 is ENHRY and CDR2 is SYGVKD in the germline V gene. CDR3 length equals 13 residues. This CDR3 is CAIGGWGGNEQFF. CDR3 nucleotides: TGTGCCATCGGGGGGTGGGGCGGTAATGAGCAGTTCTTC.

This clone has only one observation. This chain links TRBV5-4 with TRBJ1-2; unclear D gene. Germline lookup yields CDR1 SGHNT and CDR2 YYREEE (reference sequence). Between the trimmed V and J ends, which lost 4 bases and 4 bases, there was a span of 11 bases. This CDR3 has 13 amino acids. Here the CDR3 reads CASSLDTAYGYTF. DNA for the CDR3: TGTGCCAGCAGCCTCGACACTGCCTATGGCTACACCTTC.

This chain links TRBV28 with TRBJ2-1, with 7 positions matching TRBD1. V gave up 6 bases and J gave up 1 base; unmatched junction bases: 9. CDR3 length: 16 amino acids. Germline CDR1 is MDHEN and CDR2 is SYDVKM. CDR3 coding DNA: TGTGCCAGCAGAGAGGGGGCCCTCGTGTCCTACAATGAGCAGTTCTTC. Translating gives CASREGALVSYNEQFF.

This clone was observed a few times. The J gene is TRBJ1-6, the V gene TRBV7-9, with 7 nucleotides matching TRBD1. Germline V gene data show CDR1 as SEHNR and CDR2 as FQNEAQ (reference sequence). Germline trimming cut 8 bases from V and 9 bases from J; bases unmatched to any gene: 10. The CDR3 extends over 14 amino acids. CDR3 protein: CASAKDRSTSPLHF. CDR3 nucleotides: TGTGCCAGCGCTAAGGACAGGTCGACTTCACCCCTCCACTTT.

CDR3: CSVEKGYMSYEQYF. CDR3 nucleotides: TGCAGCGTTGAAAAAGGATATATGTCCTACGAGCAGTACTTC. This chain links TRBV29-1 with TRBJ2-7; no definite D call. Deletions cut 2 bases from V and 1 base from J, with 12 bases between. This CDR3 comprises 14 residues. CDR1 is SQVTM, CDR2 ANQGSEA, per germline.

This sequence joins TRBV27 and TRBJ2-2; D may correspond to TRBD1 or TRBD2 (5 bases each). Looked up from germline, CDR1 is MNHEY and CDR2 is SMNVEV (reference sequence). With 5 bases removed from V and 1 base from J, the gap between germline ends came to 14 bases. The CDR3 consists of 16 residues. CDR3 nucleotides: TGTGCCAGCAGTCGGACCGGGACGGTGAACACCGGGGAGCTGTTTTTT. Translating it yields CASSRTGTVNTGELFF.

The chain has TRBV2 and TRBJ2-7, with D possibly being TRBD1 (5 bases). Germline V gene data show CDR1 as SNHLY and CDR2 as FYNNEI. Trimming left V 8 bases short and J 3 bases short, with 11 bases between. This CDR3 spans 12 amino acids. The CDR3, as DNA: TGTGCCAGCTCTTCTCAGGGCTACGAGCAGTACTTC. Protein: CASSSQGYEQYF. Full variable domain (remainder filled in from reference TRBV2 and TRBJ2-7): EPEVTQTPSHQVTQMGQEVILRCVPISNHLYFYWYRQILGQKVEFLVSFYNNEISEKSEIFDDQFSVERPDGSNFTLKIRSTKLEDSAMYFCASSSQGYEQYFGPGTRLTVT.

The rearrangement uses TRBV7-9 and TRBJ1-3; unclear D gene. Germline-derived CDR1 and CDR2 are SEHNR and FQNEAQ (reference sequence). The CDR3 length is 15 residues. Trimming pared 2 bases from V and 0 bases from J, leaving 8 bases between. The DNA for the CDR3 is TGTGCCAGCAGCTTACAGGCAACCTCTGGAAACACCATATATTTT. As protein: CASSLQATSGNTIYF.

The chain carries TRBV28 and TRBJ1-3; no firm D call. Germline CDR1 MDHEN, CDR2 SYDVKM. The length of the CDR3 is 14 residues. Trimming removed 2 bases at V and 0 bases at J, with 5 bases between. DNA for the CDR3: TGTGCCAGCAGTTTAAAGGCCTCTGGAAACACCATATATTTT. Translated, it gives CASSLKASGNTIYF.

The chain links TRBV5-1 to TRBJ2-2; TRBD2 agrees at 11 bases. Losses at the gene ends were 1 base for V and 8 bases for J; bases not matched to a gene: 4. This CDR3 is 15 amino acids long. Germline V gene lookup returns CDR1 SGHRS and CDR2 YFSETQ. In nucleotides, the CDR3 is TGCGCCAGCAGCTTGACTAGCGGGAGAGCGGGGGAGCTGTTTTTT. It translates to CASSLTSGRAGELFF.

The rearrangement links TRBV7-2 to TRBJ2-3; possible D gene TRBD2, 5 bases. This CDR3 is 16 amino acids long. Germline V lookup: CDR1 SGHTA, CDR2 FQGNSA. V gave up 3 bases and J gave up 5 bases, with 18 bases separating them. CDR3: CASSFKLGLSEDTQYF. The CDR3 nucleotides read TGTGCCAGCAGCTTCAAACTAGGGCTCTCCGAAGATACGCAGTATTTT.

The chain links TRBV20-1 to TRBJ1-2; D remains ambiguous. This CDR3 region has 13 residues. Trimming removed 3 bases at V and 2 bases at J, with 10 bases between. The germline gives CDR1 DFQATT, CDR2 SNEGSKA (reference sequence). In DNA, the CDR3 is TGCAGTGCTAGTTCGAGGCGAAACTATGGCTACACCTTC. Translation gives CSASSRRNYGYTF.

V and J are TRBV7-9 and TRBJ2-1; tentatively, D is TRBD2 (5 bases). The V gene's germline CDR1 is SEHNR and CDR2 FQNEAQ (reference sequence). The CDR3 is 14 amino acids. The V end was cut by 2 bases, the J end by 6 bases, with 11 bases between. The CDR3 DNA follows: TGTGCCAGCAGCTTAACTATGCGGGCCAATGAGCAGTTCTTC. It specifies CASSLTMRANEQFF. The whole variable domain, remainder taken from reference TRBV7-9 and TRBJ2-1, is DTGVSQNPRHKITKRGQNVTFRCDPISEHNRLYWYRQTLGQGPEFLTYFQNEAQLEKSRLLSDRFSAERPKGSFSTLEIQRTEQGDSAMYLCASSLTMRANEQFFGPGTRLTVL.

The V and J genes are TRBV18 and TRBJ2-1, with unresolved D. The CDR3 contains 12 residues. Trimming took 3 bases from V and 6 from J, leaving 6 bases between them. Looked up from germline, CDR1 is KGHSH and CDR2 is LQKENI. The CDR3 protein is CASSPLGNEQFF. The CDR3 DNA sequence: TGTGCCAGCTCACCCCTGGGCAATGAGCAGTTCTTC.